Reported below is one T cell receptor (beta chain). Its target is not known. This sample stems from a study of CXCR3-negative and CXCR3-positive naive CD8 T cells. There are 17 residues in the CDR3. Germline V lookup: CDR1 MRHNA, CDR2 SNTAGT. cDNA libraries for TRB were generated by 5' RACE incorporating UMI labels. TCRdb reprocessed the 5' RACE reads and reports one entry per CDR3 protein, with no DNA. Recorded for this sample: 30,000 to 40,000 distinct CDR3 sequences. General observations from the study: Naive CXCR3-positive and CXCR3-negative cells shared TRBV-TRBJ usage; memory cells diverged. Memory CD8+ cells showed much lower diversity, while both naive subsets were comparably high. Fresh PBMCs went into most assays, and CXCR3 expression partly declined after cryopreservation.

The study sorted every CD8+ T cell subset in triplicate at approximately 300,000 cells each. The V call is TRBV6-4, the J call TRBJ2-6. Material for sequencing was memory CD8+ T cells from blood. The TCR originated in a human donor in good health. Some clones in this sample may be carry-over from other donors' samples. The chain's CDR3 is CASSAETGVSGANVLTF.